The clone carrying this TCR beta chain was counted ten times or more. This sample was included in a study of metastatic and nonmetastatic thyroid tumors. Study information: Repertoire data that came from the blood and tumor or nodule tissue of malignant and benign thyroid patients were compared.

Ahead of thyroid surgery, no patient had received treatment of any kind. TCRdb reprocessed the PCR reads via MiXCR. The sample has some 45,000 clones, around 10% seen once. CDR3 length: 15 amino acids. Trimming stripped 0 bases from V and 4 bases from J, with 10 bases between. Germline assignment: CDR1 MNHEY and CDR2 SMNVEV (reference sequence). This chain connects TRBV27 to TRBJ1-5; possible D gene TRBD1, 6 bases. Sample: blood. This TCR was recovered from a male donor with papillary thyroid cancer or a benign thyroid nodule (not recorded which). Some clones in this sample may be carry-over from other donors' samples. The CDR3 loop is CASSLSRGVNQPQHF. The CDR3 DNA reads as TGTGCCAGCAGTTTATCGAGGGGGGTTAATCAGCCCCAGCATTTT.